This is a list of T cell receptor beta chains from one sample in a study of ipilimumab plus nivolumab after autologous stem cell transplantation. The repertoire was sequenced with immunoSEQ multiplex PCR; TCRdb's copy has only in-frame clones and lacks some. The table has 37,000 or so clones, 90% to 95% seen once; the top ten hold under 0.95%. The sample here was PBMCs, taken in a trial of ipilimumab plus nivolumab as post-transplant consolidation. All receptors come from a male donor with multiple myeloma. Each CDR3 is given with its conserved first and last residue. The D gene is left open where the match is weak. The size field is filled for only some rows; it gives once, few, many or a size class.

d_call j_call clone_size v_call cdr3_aa cdr3_nt
TRBD1 TRBJ1-5 NA TRBV28 CATLRQGRWEPQHF TGTGCCACCCTTCGACAGGGGCGTTGGGAGCCCCAGCATTTT
NA TRBJ1-4 NA TRBV28 CASSLTGPATNEKLFF TGTGCCAGCAGTCTCACTGGGCCTGCAACTAATGAAAAACTGTTTTTT
NA TRBJ1-5 NA TRBV7-3 CASSLEGAVNQPQHF TGTGCCAGCAGCTTAGAAGGGGCCGTCAATCAGCCCCAGCATTTT
TRBD1 TRBJ1-1 NA TRBV27 CASSLGPGQGDTEAFF TGTGCCAGCAGTTTGGGGCCCGGACAGGGTGATACTGAAGCTTTCTTT
TRBD2 TRBJ2-1 NA TRBV9 CASSEGGGRFEQFF TGTGCCAGCAGCGAGGGCGGGGGTCGGTTTGAGCAGTTCTTC
TRBD1 TRBJ2-7 NA TRBV25-1 CASSGDRGSYEQYF TGTGCCAGCAGTGGAGACAGGGGCTCCTACGAGCAGTACTTC
TRBD1 TRBJ1-3 NA TRBV19 CASSLNDRGAGNTIYF TGTGCCAGTAGTCTTAACGACAGGGGCGCTGGAAACACCATATATTTT
TRBD1 TRBJ1-4 NA TRBV28 CASSFLGTGNEKLFF TGTGCCAGCAGTTTCCTCGGGACAGGGAACGAAAAACTGTTTTTT
NA TRBJ2-1 NA TRBV6-5 CASSRLNEQFF TGTGCCAGCAGTCGCCTTAATGAGCAGTTCTTC
NA TRBJ1-4 NA TRBV30 CAWRAGQSLNEKLFF TGTGCCTGGAGGGCCGGACAGTCGCTTAATGAAAAACTGTTTTTT
NA TRBJ1-5 once TRBV27 CASSSYTPDPAGNQPQHF TGTGCCAGCAGTTCCTATACCCCAGACCCGGCGGGGAATCAGCCCCAGCATTTT
TRBD1 TRBJ2-1 NA TRBV6-5 CASRLQGAYNEQFF TGTGCCAGCAGATTACAGGGGGCCTACAATGAGCAGTTCTTC
NA TRBJ1-5 NA TRBV6-1 CASSGGERVIQPQHF TGTGCCAGCAGTGGGGGGGAAAGGGTGATTCAGCCCCAGCATTTT
NA TRBJ2-1 NA TRBV23-1 CASSQLQGDASSYNEQFF TGCGCCAGCAGTCAACTACAAGGTGACGCTAGCTCCTACAATGAGCAGTTCTTC
NA TRBJ1-2 once TRBV2 CASSRTTSPLGYTF TGTGCCAGCAGTCGGACAACATCGCCTCTTGGCTACACCTTC
NA TRBJ2-1 NA TRBV6-6 CASSSPGHFNNEQFF TGTGCCAGCAGTTCTCCGGGACACTTTAACAATGAGCAGTTCTTC
TRBD1 TRBJ1-2 NA TRBV30 CAWSPTGTGGALGYGYTF TGTGCCTGGAGCCCGACCGGGACAGGGGGCGCATTAGGCTATGGCTACACCTTC
TRBD1 TRBJ1-6 NA TRBV28 CASSRTGGPYNSPLHF TGTGCCAGCAGTCGGACAGGGGGCCCCTATAATTCACCCCTCCACTTT
NA TRBJ2-3 NA TRBV7-2 CASSLVGADTQYF TGTGCCAGCAGCTTAGTGGGGGCAGATACGCAGTATTTT
NA TRBJ2-5 NA TRBV11-3 CASSLGPSSDQETQYF TGTGCCAGCAGCTTAGGGCCCTCGTCGGACCAAGAGACCCAGTACTTC
TRBD1 TRBJ1-2 NA TRBV6-5 CASSYRGTGAGYTF TGTGCCAGCAGTTACCGGGGGACAGGGGCCGGCTACACCTTC
NA TRBJ1-1 NA TRBV7-2 CASSSRGSDTEAFF TGTGCCAGCAGCAGCAGGGGTTCAGACACTGAAGCTTTCTTT
NA TRBJ1-6 once TRBV27 CASSWGGTSPLHF TGTGCCAGCAGCTGGGGGGGGACTTCACCCCTCCACTTT
NA TRBJ1-5 NA TRBV4-1 CASSHRYRDSNQPQHF TGCGCCAGCAGCCACCGCTACAGGGACAGCAATCAGCCCCAGCATTTT
TRBD2 TRBJ2-3 NA TRBV2 CASSHTRVAGASDTQYF TGTGCCAGCAGCCATACAAGGGTAGCGGGAGCTTCAGATACGCAGTATTTT
NA TRBJ2-5 once TRBV5-1 CASSLEKETQYF TGCGCCAGCAGCTTAGAAAAAGAGACCCAGTACTTC
NA TRBJ1-4 NA TRBV7-6 CASSLVLGRGEKLFF TGTGCCAGCAGCTTAGTCTTGGGGCGCGGTGAAAAACTGTTTTTT
TRBD2 TRBJ2-3 NA TRBV6-5 CASSRSGASTDTQYF TGTGCCAGCAGTAGGAGCGGGGCTAGCACAGATACGCAGTATTTT
TRBD1 TRBJ1-2 NA TRBV7-2 CASSYGGGQGIYGYTF TGTGCCAGCAGCTATGGCGGGGGACAGGGCATTTATGGCTACACCTTC
TRBD2 TRBJ2-5 NA TRBV5-1 CASRSGGNQETQYF TGCGCCAGCAGAAGCGGGGGGAACCAAGAGACCCAGTACTTC
NA TRBJ2-6 NA TRBV27 CASSFVGRLTGANVLTF TGTGCCAGCAGTTTTGTTGGCAGACTGACTGGGGCCAACGTCCTGACTTTC
TRBD1 TRBJ2-4 once TRBV7-9 CASSRDRTTLAKNIQYF TGTGCCAGCAGCCGGGACAGGACAACGCTAGCCAAAAACATTCAGTACTTC
TRBD1 TRBJ1-6 NA TRBV28 CASQSTGDGSPLHF TGTGCCAGCCAGAGTACAGGGGATGGTTCACCCCTCCACTTT
TRBD2 TRBJ2-5 NA TRBV19 CASSIASGGGETQYF TGTGCCAGTAGTATAGCCAGCGGGGGTGGGGAGACCCAGTACTTC
NA TRBJ2-2 NA TRBV11-2 CASSLQPGHAGELFF TGTGCCAGCAGCTTACAGCCAGGGCACGCCGGGGAGCTGTTTTTT
NA TRBJ1-4 NA TRBV15 CATSPGVTYEKLFF TGTGCCACCAGTCCGGGGGTAACGTATGAAAAACTGTTTTTT
NA TRBJ2-2 NA TRBV19 CASSVTSTGELFF TGTGCCAGTAGTGTCACAAGCACCGGGGAGCTGTTTTTT
TRBD2 TRBJ2-4 NA TRBV30 CAWSVVLAGGANIQYF TGTGCCTGGAGTGTAGTACTAGCGGGGGGGGCGAACATTCAGTACTTC
NA TRBJ2-1 NA TRBV7-3 CASSLNGGSPYNEQFF TGTGCCAGCAGCTTAAATGGCGGATCCCCCTACAATGAGCAGTTCTTC
TRBD1 TRBJ1-4 NA TRBV18 CASSLRQGRVDEKLFF TGTGCCAGCTCACTTCGACAGGGCAGAGTTGATGAAAAACTGTTTTTT
NA TRBJ1-2 NA TRBV28 CASSLEGGGYGYTF TGTGCCAGCAGTTTAGAAGGGGGGGGCTATGGCTACACCTTC
TRBD1 TRBJ2-7 once TRBV11-2 CASSFTGGLDEQYF TGTGCCAGCAGCTTTACAGGGGGCTTAGACGAGCAGTACTTC
TRBD2 TRBJ2-1 NA TRBV5-1 CASSFRSGTGEQFF TGCGCCAGCAGCTTCCGTAGCGGGACTGGTGAGCAGTTCTTC
NA TRBJ2-3 NA TRBV18 CASSPGGPDTQYF TGTGCCAGCTCACCGGGGGGCCCAGATACGCAGTATTTT
NA TRBJ1-1 once TRBV4-1 CASSQDRFGLNTEAFF TGCGCCAGCAGCCAAGATCGGTTCGGGTTGAACACTGAAGCTTTCTTT
TRBD2 TRBJ2-2 NA TRBV2 CASTLAGVDTGELFF TGTGCCAGCACCCTAGCGGGAGTGGACACCGGGGAGCTGTTTTTT
NA TRBJ1-1 NA TRBV20-1 CSARSGTEAFF TGCAGTGCTAGGTCTGGCACTGAAGCTTTCTTT
TRBD1 TRBJ2-1 NA TRBV9 CASSLTGAPYNEQFF TGTGCCAGCAGCCTGACAGGGGCTCCCTACAATGAGCAGTTCTTC
NA TRBJ1-2 NA TRBV4-3 CASSEPGAHYGYTF TGCGCCAGCAGCGAGCCAGGGGCCCACTATGGCTACACCTTC
TRBD2 TRBJ2-5 NA TRBV7-2 CASSSSSGYQETQYF TGTGCCAGCAGCTCCTCTAGCGGGTACCAAGAGACCCAGTACTTC
TRBD2 TRBJ2-7 once TRBV5-5 CASSFGSGMTYEQYF TGTGCCAGCAGCTTTGGAAGCGGGATGACATACGAGCAGTACTTC
NA TRBJ2-5 NA TRBV6-1 CASSDRETQYF TGTGCCAGCAGTGACAGGGAGACCCAGTACTTC
NA TRBJ2-2 NA TRBV28 CASKPSNTGELFF TGTGCCAGCAAACCGTCGAACACCGGGGAGCTGTTTTTT